This TCR beta chain originates from a study of shared clonotypes between healthy human individuals (dated by TCRdb to between 2020 and 2021). A note on the overall study: The cohort included three men and a couple of women between 18 and 49 years of age. For each donor, CD4 naive and CD4 memory were each run on three plates, CD8 naive on two plates, and CD8 memory on one plate. The study deeply sequenced blood TCR repertoires of five healthy adults to estimate repertoire size and the extent of clonotype sharing between individuals. Different laboratories and diverse techniques were used to prepare libraries and sequence TCR repertoires, to increase sequencing depth and limit assay-specific biases. Each donor's leukapheresis produced roughly between roughly 0.85 and 10 billion PBMCs. General conclusions and limits of the study: The genetic and exposure-history diversity represented was limited by the small number of donors. Naive subsets generally had larger estimated clonotype richness than memory subsets did. Pairwise subsampling indicated that sequencing depth was expected to affect the degree of clonotype sharing among donors. Sampling was limited to blood, and TCR repertoires in tissue likely differ from TCR repertoires in blood. Across a few donors, around 5% of naive CD4, approximately 3.6% of naive CD8, approximately 2.5% of memory CD4, and under 0.45% of memory CD8 clonotypes were shared. Rarefaction of sorted-subset datasets indicated incomplete sequencing despite the large sequencing depth. Compared with non-shared clonotypes, the clonotypes found in all four sorted-subset donors had higher generation probabilities.

About this clone: Its target antigen remains unknown. No clone much larger than this one lies a single base away; base qualities are absent.

Using the deep immunoSEQ assay, multiplex PCR amplified TCR CDR3 regions from genomic DNA. Extracted genomic DNA from each cell subset was spread evenly across all wells of several immunoSEQ 96-well plates, with each plate serving as a replicate. For sorted subsets, about 200 ng genomic DNA, equal to about 30,000 T cell genomes, was loaded into each replicate PCR. The purified libraries were quantified using a Qubit 3.0 fluorometer, sized with a Bioanalyzer 2100, and then quantified again using the KAPA Library Quantification kit. A separate single-read 150-cycle Illumina NextSeq 550 flow cell was used to sequence each immunoSEQ 96-well plate. Per the authors' processing: Because only junctional sequences without quality scores were contained in the immunoSEQ output, filtering matching that applied to full-length reads could not be performed. To assign V/J genes and CDR3, sequences were annotated using PyIR, a Python wrapper for IgBLAST v1.9, with IMGT germline references. Reads were removed for weak V/J assignments (E-value above 1e-6), missing CDR3, stop codons, out-of-frame junctions, or ambiguous translated residues. V3J clonotypes were defined as sequences sharing an identical inferred V gene, J gene, and CDR3 amino acid sequence. The percentage overlap between two repertoires was calculated by dividing the number of shared unique clonotypes by the size of the smaller repertoire. RTK rarefaction, the Chao1 estimator, and Recon v2.1 estimates of unobserved clonotypes were used to assess repertoire richness. For all TCRbeta clonotypes obtained by the gDNA method from several donors, generation probabilities were computed with OLGA. What TCRdb holds here is the immuneACCESS table cut down to in-frame rearrangements. Part of the clones is not present; checked against another copy, under half of the missing clones reflect an unresolved V gene, and the others are unexplained. That table is the source of V, J and clone size, and D and trimming were worked out from the DNA. The sample yields 1,400,000 or so clones; 98% to 99% were counted once. The ten largest clones capture 0.36% of the sample.

The germline V gene sets CDR1 to SGHVS and CDR2 to FQNEAQ. From cysteine to phenylalanine, the CDR3 is 18 amino acids long. CDR3 DNA is the only sequence kept; it has 54 bases, read in frame from the first base. After removal of 5 bases from V and 3 bases from J, the junction retains 13 bases not matched to a gene. The donors were healthy, HIV-negative adults with no recently reported acute infections or vaccinations. Every donor was a Caucasian adult residing in Nashville, Tennessee, USA. CD4+ T cells were enriched through magnetic negative selection, after which naive cells were positively selected on CD45RA and the remaining negative fraction served as the memory subset. Blood was collected by leukapheresis, and PBMCs were isolated by Ficoll-Histopaque density gradient centrifugation and then cryopreserved in liquid nitrogen vapor phase. Analytical flow cytometry was used to check the purity and quantity of every magnetically sorted T cell population. Genomic DNA was isolated from each sorted fraction and quantified by UV absorbance on a Nanodrop 2000c.

The chain was built from TRBV7-8 and TRBJ1-5, with 10 junctional bases fitting TRBD1. The clonotype comes from a man under 40 in good health. The sample consisted of naive CD4+ T cells sorted from blood. The cell subset or site label for this specimen denotes: CD45RA+ positively selected. The DNA is as follows: TGTGCCAGCAGCCTCGACAGGGGGCTAGTATTTGACAATCAGCCCCAGCATTTT. This gives the protein CASSLDRGLVFDNQPQHF.